This T cell receptor (beta chain) was identified during a study of T cell repertoires in cytomegalovirus infection. Study as a whole: CMV infection plus the matching HLA type was flagged by public TCR beta signatures.

Per germline, CDR1 MNHEY and CDR2 SVGEGT. The length of the CDR3 is 12 residues. Trimming shortened V by 5 bases and J by 11 bases, and 13 bases separated the two germline ends. Each CDR3 protein is one row after TCRdb ran MiXCR on the reads. The sample has about 490,000 distinct CDR3 sequences; less than 30% are singletons. The J gene is TRBJ2-1, the V gene TRBV6-2 or TRBV6-3; D may be TRBD2 (6 bases). Input material: PBMCs. This TCR was recovered from a human donor in good health (CMV status not recorded). Some clones in this sample may be carry-over from other donors' samples. CDR3 DNA: TGTGCCAGCAGTGAAACTAGCCCAAAGCAGTTCTTC. Translating it yields CASSETSPKQFF.